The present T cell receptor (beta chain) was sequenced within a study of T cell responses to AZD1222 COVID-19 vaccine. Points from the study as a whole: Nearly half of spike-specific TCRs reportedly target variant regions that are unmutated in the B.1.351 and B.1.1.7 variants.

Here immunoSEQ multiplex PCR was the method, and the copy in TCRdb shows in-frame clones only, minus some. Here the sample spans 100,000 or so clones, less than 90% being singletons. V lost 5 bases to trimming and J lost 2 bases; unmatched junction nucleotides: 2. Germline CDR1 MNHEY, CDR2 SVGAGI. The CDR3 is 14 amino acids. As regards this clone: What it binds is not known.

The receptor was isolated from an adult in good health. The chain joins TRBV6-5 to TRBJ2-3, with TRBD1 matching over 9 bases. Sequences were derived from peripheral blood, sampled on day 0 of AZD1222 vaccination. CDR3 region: CASSRDRVTDTQYF. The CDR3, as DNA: TGTGCCAGCAGTCGGGACAGGGTCACAGATACGCAGTATTTT.